One and the same sample provided the 21 T cell receptor beta chains below, sequenced in a study of T cell responses to AZD1222 COVID-19 vaccine. Assay used: immunoSEQ multiplex PCR; TCRdb lists only in-frame clones, some missing. The table has about 150,000 clones, more than 90% seen once. Sequenced here: peripheral blood, sampled on day 0 of AZD1222 vaccination. The receptors derive from an adult in good health.

This clone was counted a few times. The rearrangement uses TRBV12-3 or TRBV12-4 and TRBJ1-5, with 7 bases identical to TRBD1. The CDR3 extends over 13 amino acids. The V gene end was trimmed by 7 bases and the J gene end by 6 bases; junction bases not matched to a gene: 6. The CDR3 region has the DNA TGTGCCAGCAACAAACAGGGGTTTCAGCCCCAGCATTTT. As protein: CASNKQGFQPQHF.

The chain has TRBV7-2 and TRBJ1-5, with no clear D. The germline CDR1 and CDR2 sequences are SGHTA and FQGNSA. The CDR3 has 15 amino acids. V was shortened by 1 base and J by 3 bases, with 10 bases between the two germline ends. The DNA of the CDR3 is TGTGCCAGCAGCTTAGATTCCTCTGACAATCAGCCCCAGCATTTT. The encoded protein is CASSLDSSDNQPQHF.

This sequence joins TRBV11-3 and TRBJ1-3, with D perhaps TRBD1 (5 bases). CDR3 length: 17 residues. Trimming shortened V by 3 bases and J by 0 bases, and 15 bases separated the two germline ends. Germline V gives CDR1 SGHNT, CDR2 YENEEA. This CDR3 is CASSFFRGRSSGNTIYF. CDR3 nucleotide sequence: TGTGCCAGCAGCTTCTTTCGGGGACGTTCCTCTGGAAACACCATATATTTT.

The chain joins TRBV19 to TRBJ2-1, with D possibly TRBD2 on 5 matching bases. This CDR3 has 16 residues. Germline CDR1 and CDR2: LNHDA and SQIVND (reference sequence). Trimming removed 5 bases from V and 1 base from J, with 15 bases in between. DNA for the CDR3: TGTGCCAGTAGTCCACGGCGATCGGGATCCTACAATGAGCAGTTCTTC. It encodes CASSPRRSGSYNEQFF.

This chain uses TRBV28 with TRBJ2-1, with TRBD2 as a possible D gene (5 bases). This CDR3 is built from 13 residues. In germline, CDR1 is MDHEN, CDR2 SYDVKM. V was cut by 5 bases and J by 9 bases, with 14 bases left in between. In nucleotides, the CDR3 is TGTGCCAGCAGTCCCCCACGGGCGGGTGAGCAGTTCTTC. Its protein product is CASSPPRAGEQFF. Drawing the rest from reference TRBV28 and TRBJ2-1, the complete variable domain is DVKVTQSSRYLVKRTGEKVFLECVQDMDHENMFWYRQDPGLGLRLIYFSYDVKMKEKGDIPEGYSVSREKKERFSLILESASTNQTSMYLCASSPPRAGEQFFGPGTRLTVL.

The chain links TRBV6-5 to TRBJ2-1; TRBD2 matches 12 bases. Germline trimming cut 4 bases from V and 8 bases from J; bases unmatched to any gene: 6. The CDR3 extends over 15 amino acids. The germline gives CDR1 MNHEY, CDR2 SVGAGI. The CDR3 coding sequence is TGTGCCAGCAGTTTACTAGCGGGAGGTAGGGATGAGCAGTTCTTC. Its protein product is CASSLLAGGRDEQFF.

The V call is TRBV7-2, the J call TRBJ1-5, with D unresolved. The CDR3 length is 14 residues. The V end was cut by 5 bases, the J end by 7 bases, with 15 bases between. The V gene's germline CDR1 is SGHTA and CDR2 FQGNSA. Here the CDR3 reads CASSHLGPMQPQHF. The DNA for the CDR3 is TGTGCCAGCAGCCACCTGGGCCCCATGCAGCCCCAGCATTTT.

The rearrangement uses TRBV30 and TRBJ1-1; 7 bases agree with TRBD1. Germline CDR1 is GTSNPN and CDR2 is SVGIG (reference sequence). With 5 bases clipped from V and 10 bases from J, the junction kept 7 bases outside the gene matches. The CDR3 has 11 amino acids. As DNA, the CDR3 is TGTGCCTGGGCAACAGGGGCCACAGCTTTCTTT. The encoded protein is CAWATGATAFF.

In the case of this clone: The same CDR3 is also encoded by other DNA sequences in this sample. The genes are TRBV18 and TRBJ1-4; D unresolved. CDR1 and CDR2 (germline): KGHSH, LQKENI. The CDR3 contains 12 residues. V lost 0 bases to trimming and J lost 8 bases, with 4 bases between them. CDR3 sequence: CASSPPGEKLFF. Here the CDR3 DNA reads TGTGCCAGCTCACCACCGGGGGAAAAACTGTTTTTT. Based on the CDR3 plus reference TRBV18 and TRBJ1-4, the full variable domain is NAGVMQNPRHLVRRRGQEARLRCSPMKGHSHVYWYRQLPEEGLKFMVYLQKENIIDESGMPKERFSAEFPKEGPSILRIQQVVRGDSAAYFCASSPPGEKLFFGSGTQLSVL.

The rearrangement links TRBV7-2 to TRBJ2-7; the D gene is possibly TRBD1 (6 bases). With 1 base removed from V and 7 bases from J, the gap between germline ends came to 17 bases. CDR3 length equals 15 residues. Per the germline V gene, CDR1 is SGHTA and CDR2 is FQGNSA. For the CDR3, the DNA is TGTGCCAGCAGCTTAGAAGGGGGTCTCCCTTATGAGCAGTACTTC. Amino acids: CASSLEGGLPYEQYF.

V gene TRBV5-1 combines with J gene TRBJ2-1; 9 bases align to TRBD2. The CDR3 is made up of 15 amino acids. V lost 3 bases, J lost 8 bases, and 9 bases stayed unmatched. CDR1 and CDR2 from the germline V gene are SGHRS and YFSETQ. DNA for the CDR3: TGCGCCAGCAGCTACAACAGCGGGGGGTTAGATGAGCAGTTCTTC. Its protein product is CASSYNSGGLDEQFF.

The rearrangement joins TRBV28 to TRBJ1-5; TRBD1 agrees at 7 bases. Looked up from germline, CDR1 is MDHEN and CDR2 is SYDVKM. J was trimmed by 2 bases and V by 5 bases; bases with no gene match: 15. The CDR3 spans 18 residues. This CDR3 is CASSPSETGSVGNQPQHF. CDR3 DNA: TGTGCCAGCAGTCCCTCCGAGACAGGGTCGGTGGGCAATCAGCCCCAGCATTTT.

In DNA, the CDR3 is TGTGCCAGCAGCCAGGGTTATGAGCAGTTCTTC. It translates to CASSQGYEQFF. The V call is TRBV12-3 or TRBV12-4, the J call TRBJ2-1; perhaps TRBD1 as D (5 bases). The CDR3 runs to 11 residues. The V gene lost 6 bases and the J gene lost 8 bases, with 8 bases spanning the gap.

The chain combines TRBV27 with TRBJ1-1, with D tentatively TRBD1 (5 bases). V was shortened by 3 bases and J by 3 bases, with 8 bases between the two germline ends. This CDR3 is 13 amino acids long. The V gene's germline CDR1 is MNHEY and CDR2 SMNVEV (reference sequence). CDR3 amino acids: CASSFRRDTEAFF. DNA for the CDR3: TGTGCCAGCAGTTTCCGCAGGGACACTGAAGCTTTCTTT.

The rearrangement links TRBV5-4 to TRBJ2-5; weak D call: TRBD1 (6 bases). Germline values: CDR1 SGHNT, CDR2 YYREEE (reference sequence). The V and J ends lost 4 bases and 3 bases respectively, with 10 bases between them. CDR3 length: 13 amino acids. The CDR3 coding sequence is TGTGCCAGCAGCGGGGGCCTAGAAGAGACCCAGTACTTC. It translates to CASSGGLEETQYF.

In DNA form, the CDR3 reads TGCAGTGCTAGTACGAGGAGCAATCAGCCCCAGCATTTT. Its protein is CSASTRSNQPQHF. The chain couples TRBV20-1 to TRBJ1-5; unclear D gene. V was shortened by 3 bases and J by 1 base, with 7 bases between the two germline ends. Germline assignment: CDR1 DFQATT and CDR2 SNEGSKA (reference sequence). The CDR3 covers 13 residues.

V is TRBV7-3 and J is TRBJ1-5, with D uncertain. The CDR3 contains 13 residues. Trimming took 1 base from V and 5 from J, leaving 6 bases between them. Germline CDR1 SGHTA, CDR2 FQGTGA. The CDR3 DNA is TGTGCCAGCAGCTTAATGGCGGATCAGCCCCAGCATTTT. This codes for CASSLMADQPQHF.

The genes are TRBV6-1 and TRBJ1-1; D is possibly TRBD1 (5 bases). There are 16 residues in the CDR3. V was shortened by 3 bases and J by 1 base, with 15 bases between the two germline ends. Germline V gives CDR1 MNHNS, CDR2 SASEGT. CDR3 DNA sequence: TGTGCCAGCAGTGACAGCAGGGAGTTAAGGAACACTGAAGCTTTCTTT. Translated: CASSDSRELRNTEAFF.

The chain couples TRBV7-9 to TRBJ2-7; D is uncertain. V lost 1 base to trimming and J lost 6 bases, with 13 bases between them. The CDR3 is made up of 14 amino acids. CDR1 SEHNR and CDR2 FQNEAQ come from the germline V gene (reference sequence). The CDR3 here is CASSLGVYKGEQYF. In DNA form, the CDR3 reads TGTGCCAGCAGCTTAGGGGTGTATAAGGGCGAGCAGTACTTC.

J is TRBJ1-2 and V is TRBV5-1; D not certain. Between the trimmed V and J ends, which lost 1 base and 0 bases, there was a span of 13 bases. This CDR3 comprises 16 residues. The germline V gene encodes CDR1 SGHRS and CDR2 YFSETQ. The CDR3 is CASSLTDFGSNYGYTF. The CDR3 DNA reads as TGCGCCAGCAGCTTGACTGATTTCGGTTCTAACTATGGCTACACCTTC.

This clone was found once. V usage is TRBV12-3 or TRBV12-4 and J usage is TRBJ2-7, with TRBD1 as a possible D gene (6 bases). The CDR3 totals 13 residues. The germline V and J ends were trimmed by 4 bases and 4 bases, with 11 bases remaining between them. CDR3 amino acids: CASSSGAGYEQYF. CDR3 sequence (DNA): TGTGCCAGCAGTTCAGGGGCTGGGTACGAGCAGTACTTC.